This T cell receptor (beta chain) was documented in a study of early T cells in non-severe SARS-CoV-2 infection. Study summary: With bulk RNA from unsorted whole blood as input, sequencing yielded unpaired chains. Study conclusions and caveats: Anti-spike CD8 responses were favored by VDJdb matching, which missed private and CD4 specificities.

The CDR3 spans 14 residues. V lost 3 bases and J 0 bases, leaving 9 bases between the germline ends. Germline values: CDR1 MDHEN, CDR2 SYDVKM. Notes on this clonotype: Its specificity is not known.

Unique molecular identifier tags were affixed to discrete cDNA molecules. TCRdb reanalysed the 5' RACE reads using MiXCR and keeps one entry per CDR3 protein. Found here are around 77,000 distinct CDR3 sequences, around 9.1% of them singletons; the top ten hold 6% to 8.5%. The sequence derives from an adult who was a healthcare worker with PCR-confirmed SARS-CoV-2 infection or an uninfected control (not recorded which). The sample was whole blood, taken at baseline. V is TRBV28 and J is TRBJ2-7; D is unclear. CDR3 protein: CASSLTGTSYEQYF. CDR3 DNA sequence: TGTGCCAGCAGTTTGACTGGAACCTCCTACGAGCAGTACTTC.